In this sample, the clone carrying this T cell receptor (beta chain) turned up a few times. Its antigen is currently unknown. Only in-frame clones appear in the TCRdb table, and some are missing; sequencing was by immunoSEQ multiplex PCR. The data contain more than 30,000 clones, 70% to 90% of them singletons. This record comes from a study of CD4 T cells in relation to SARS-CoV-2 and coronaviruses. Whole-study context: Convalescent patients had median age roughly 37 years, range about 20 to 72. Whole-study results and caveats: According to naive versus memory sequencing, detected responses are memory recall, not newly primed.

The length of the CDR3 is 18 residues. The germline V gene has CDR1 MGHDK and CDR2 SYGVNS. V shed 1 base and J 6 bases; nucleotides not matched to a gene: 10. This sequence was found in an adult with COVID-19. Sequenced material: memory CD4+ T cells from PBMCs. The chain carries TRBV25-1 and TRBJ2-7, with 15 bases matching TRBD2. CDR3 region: CASSESIPGLAGGGEQYF. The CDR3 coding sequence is TGTGCCAGCAGTGAATCAATACCGGGACTAGCGGGAGGAGGCGAGCAGTACTTC.